This TCR beta chain originates from a study of blood T cell repertoires in COVID-19. Study-level information: PBMCs, B-cell-depleted T cells, or T cells provided the cDNA or gDNA that made up the material.

Assignment of participants to cohorts was predicated upon participant-reported clinical history. Within 2 weeks of study entry, exposed participants had contacted a PCR-confirmed or clinician-diagnosed COVID-19 case. As originally analysed: Estimation of nucleated cell counts was performed using reference gene primer amplification. The assay was immunoSEQ multiplex PCR, and TCRdb's table has in-frame clones only and misses some. V and J calls and clone size are those listed in that table; D and trimming were worked out from the DNA. Of 200,000 to 300,000 clones in the sample, 75% to 90% were seen once. This CDR3 has 18 amino acids. Germline-derived CDR1 and CDR2 are SGHVS and FNYEAQ. The germline V and J ends were trimmed by 5 bases and 1 base, with 21 bases remaining between them.

Sequencing was performed on PBMCs or T cells enriched from blood (not recorded which). V usage is TRBV7-6 and J usage is TRBJ2-1, with a tentative D call TRBD1 (7 bases). This clonotype was sampled from a woman aged 40 to 55 who had been exposed to COVID-19. The CDR3 DNA follows: TGTGCCAGCAGCCCGGAGGGGACAGCTCTAGGGTCCTACAATGAGCAGTTCTTC. Translating it yields CASSPEGTALGSYNEQFF.